This is a list of T cell receptor beta chains from one sample in a study of cytomegalovirus exposure and HLA in healthy donors. The protocol was immunoSEQ multiplex PCR, while the TCRdb copy is restricted to in-frame clones and leaves out a portion. The sample yields 150,000 to 200,000 clones, roughly 65% seen once. Sample: PBMCs. Receptors were obtained from a young man in good health and CMV-seropositive. Both conserved end residues are part of each CDR3. A D gene is named only where the DNA matches it firmly. The size entry is marked missing in some rows and otherwise reads once, few, many or a size class.

d_call	j_call	clone_size	v_call	cdr3_nt	cdr3_aa
NA	TRBJ2-2	once	TRBV5-5	TGTGCCAGCAGCTTTCCAGGGTCCGGGGAGCTGTTTTTT	CASSFPGSGELFF
TRBD1	TRBJ1-1	NA	TRBV7-9	TGTGCCAGCAGCCCTGAGCCCTTCACAGGGGGCACTGAAGCTTTCTTT	CASSPEPFTGGTEAFF
TRBD1	TRBJ1-2	NA	TRBV5-1	TGCGCCAGCACCTTGGATGGGACAGCAAACTATGGCTACACCTTC	CASTLDGTANYGYTF
NA	TRBJ2-1	NA	TRBV15	TGTGCCACCAGTCAAGGGGCGAACAATGAGCAGTTCTTC	CATSQGANNEQFF
TRBD1	TRBJ2-2	NA	TRBV4-1	TGCGCCAGCAGCCAAGTTAGACAGGGGGCGTACGGGGAGCTGTTTTTT	CASSQVRQGAYGELFF
NA	TRBJ2-1	NA	TRBV4-1	TGCGCCAGCAGCCTCCGGGGTAGCGAGTACAATGAGCAGTTCTTC	CASSLRGSEYNEQFF
TRBD1	TRBJ1-4	NA	TRBV30	TGTGCCTGGAGCCTAGGAGGGGGCTTGGGAACTAATGAAAAACTGTTTTTT	CAWSLGGGLGTNEKLFF
NA	TRBJ2-3	few	TRBV6-5	TGTGCCAGCAGTTACGGGAGGGGGGACACAGATACGCAGTATTTT	CASSYGRGDTDTQYF
TRBD1	TRBJ1-4	NA	TRBV19	TGTGCCAGTAGTCGTGGGACAGTAGATGAAAAACTGTTTTTT	CASSRGTVDEKLFF
TRBD2	TRBJ2-1	few	TRBV7-7	TGTGCTAGCAGCCCCTGGACTAGCGGGAGGCCCTACAATGAGCAGTTCTTC	CASSPWTSGRPYNEQFF
NA	TRBJ2-5	NA	TRBV25-1	TGTGCCAGCAGTGAGCCCCCCCGGGGGAAAGTGCTAGAGACCCAGTACTTC	CASSEPPRGKVLETQYF